A single sample gave rise to the 32 T cell receptor beta chains below, sequenced in a study of T-cell reconstitution after alpha-beta-depleted transplantation in children. During its preparation, the TCRbeta library received unique molecular identifiers. One entry per CDR3 protein, called by TCRdb with MiXCR from the PCR reads. The sample contains roughly 350,000 distinct CDR3 sequences, 15% to 20% of which appear only once. The starting material was PBMCs, mostly from graft donor cells, obtained 360 days after TCRalphabeta/CD19-depleted stem cell transplant. Receptors originate from a male patient under 10 years old who had a stem cell transplant for acute lymphoblastic leukemia, so the T cells may come from the graft donor.

The chain carries TRBV2 and TRBJ2-2; D is possibly TRBD2 (6 bases). Germline loops: CDR1 SNHLY, CDR2 FYNNEI. V was clipped by 6 bases and J by 10 bases, with 24 bases between them. The CDR3 runs to 16 residues. CDR3 in DNA: TGTGCCAGCAGGATATCGGACTTCCTATGGGGGGAGGAGCTGTTTTTT. Encoded protein: CASRISDFLWGEELFF.

The chain carries TRBV20-1 and TRBJ2-1, with TRBD2 matching 7 bases. With V trimmed by 5 bases and J by 0 bases, 4 bases remained unmatched. The CDR3 loop spans 14 amino acids. Germline V gene data show CDR1 as DFQATT and CDR2 as SNEGSKA (reference sequence). The CDR3 nucleotides read TGCAGTGCTCACGGGGGGAGCTCCTACAATGAGCAGTTCTTC. This sequence encodes CSAHGGSSYNEQFF.

The CDR3, as DNA: TGCAGTGCTAGACGACAGGGAGATACGCAGTATTTT. The encoded protein is CSARRQGDTQYF. V usage is TRBV20-1 and J usage is TRBJ2-3, with TRBD1 matching 7 bases. Germline V gives CDR1 DFQATT, CDR2 SNEGSKA (reference sequence). The CDR3 is 12 amino acids. The V gene end was trimmed by 2 bases and the J gene end by 5 bases; junction bases not matched to a gene: 1.

A few counts support this clonotype. CDR3 DNA sequence: TGTGCCAGCAGCTTTCGAATAAATAGCCGGGGGGAGACCCAGTACTTC. It is translated as CASSFRINSRGETQYF. The J gene is TRBJ2-5, the V gene TRBV11-2; perhaps TRBD2 as D (6 bases). The germline V gene encodes CDR1 SGHAT and CDR2 FQNNGV. V was trimmed by 3 bases and J by 5 bases, leaving 19 bases between them. The CDR3 extends over 16 amino acids.

The V call is TRBV7-9, the J call TRBJ2-7; 8 bases line up with TRBD1. The V gene end was trimmed by 4 bases and the J gene end by 4 bases; junction bases not matched to a gene: 15. CDR3 length equals 17 residues. Germline CDR1 SEHNR, CDR2 FQNEAQ (reference sequence). The CDR3 here is CASSSRTGTRPSYEQYF. The CDR3 DNA follows: TGTGCCAGCAGCTCCCGGACAGGGACGAGACCCTCATACGAGCAGTACTTC.

The CDR3 region has the DNA TGTGCCATCAGCGCCCAACAGGGGAATAATTCACCCCTCCACTTT. Translating gives CAISAQQGNNSPLHF. The chain joins TRBV10-3 to TRBJ1-6; 7 nucleotides line up with TRBD1. Germline CDR1 reads ENHRY; CDR2 reads SYGVKD. The CDR3 loop spans 15 amino acids. V trimming: 6 bases; J trimming: 5 bases; junction bases outside the gene matches: 7.

This clonotype was counted only a few times. The J gene is TRBJ2-1, the V gene TRBV6-5, with 9 bases aligning to TRBD1. This CDR3 contains 15 residues. Germline CDR1 reads MNHEY; CDR2 reads SVGAGI. V was clipped by 6 bases and J by 4 bases; unmatched bases: 7. Here the CDR3 reads CASRLWTGEYNEQFF. The CDR3 nucleotides read TGTGCCAGCAGACTCTGGACAGGGGAATACAATGAGCAGTTCTTC.

The chain is built from TRBV7-2 and TRBJ2-7, with D tentatively TRBD2 (6 bases). CDR1 and CDR2 from the germline V gene are SGHTA and FQGNSA. The CDR3 consists of 15 residues. V lost 4 bases and J lost 2, with 15 bases in between. CDR3 nucleotide sequence: TGTGCCAGCAGCTCGCGTAGCGGAACAACCTACGAGCAGTACTTC. Encoded protein: CASSSRSGTTYEQYF.

The rearrangement joins TRBV5-1 to TRBJ2-1; 8 positions agree with TRBD2. J lost 8 bases, V lost 0 bases, and 4 bases had no gene match. The CDR3 is 14 residues long. The germline CDR1 and CDR2 sequences are SGHRS and YFSETQ. This chain's CDR3 is CASSLGREGDEQFF. CDR3 sequence (DNA): TGCGCCAGCAGCTTGGGTCGGGAGGGCGATGAGCAGTTCTTC.

The chain employs TRBV5-1 and TRBJ2-1, with unresolved D. V was trimmed by 0 bases and J by 4 bases, leaving 14 bases between them. The germline V gene encodes CDR1 SGHRS and CDR2 YFSETQ. The CDR3 extends over 16 amino acids. CDR3 protein: CASSLDYGPFYNEQFF. In nucleotides, the CDR3 is TGCGCCAGCAGCTTGGATTATGGGCCCTTTTACAATGAGCAGTTCTTC. Complete variable domain (other parts from reference TRBV5-1 and TRBJ2-1): KAGVTQTPRYLIKTRGQQVTLSCSPISGHRSVSWYQQTPGQGLQFLFEYFSETQRNKGNFPGRFSGRQFSNSRSEMNVSTLELGDSALYLCASSLDYGPFYNEQFFGPGTRLTVL.

This clonotype was observed a few times. This chain links TRBV7-3 with TRBJ1-3; D not certain. CDR1 and CDR2 (germline): SGHTA, FQGTGA. V shed 5 bases and J shed 4 bases, with 15 bases lying between them. This CDR3 comprises 15 residues. CDR3 DNA sequence: TGTGCCAGCAGCCCGCAGGCCCGAGGGGGAAACACCATATATTTT. It yields the protein CASSPQARGGNTIYF.

This clonotype has only a few counts. The chain joins TRBV4-3 to TRBJ1-6; no firm D call. Per germline, CDR1 LGHNA and CDR2 YSLEER. V lost 0 bases and J 4 bases, leaving 13 bases between the germline ends. There are 17 residues in the CDR3. CDR3 region: CASSQDRRAWYNSPLHF. CDR3 sequence (DNA): TGCGCCAGCAGCCAAGATAGGCGAGCATGGTATAATTCACCCCTCCACTTT.

The rearrangement uses TRBV7-2 and TRBJ2-3; 9 nucleotides match TRBD1. Unmatched junction bases numbered 7, after V lost 5 bases and J lost 4 bases. The germline V gene encodes CDR1 SGHTA and CDR2 FQGNSA. The CDR3 runs 15 residues. The DNA for the CDR3 is TGTGCCAGCAGCGCCCGGGACAGGGTGCCAGATACGCAGTATTTT. Its translation: CASSARDRVPDTQYF.

This rearrangement joins TRBV6-5 to TRBJ1-6; D is perhaps TRBD1 (6 bases). The CDR3 totals 17 residues. The V end was cut by 4 bases, the J end by 14 bases, with 27 bases between. Germline CDR1 is MNHEY and CDR2 is SVGAGI. The CDR3 nucleotides are TGTGCCAGCAGTTCTCGAGCCCCGGACAGCGCCCTTAAAACCCTCCACTTT. The encoded protein is CASSSRAPDSALKTLHF.

The chain is built from TRBV4-3 and TRBJ2-6; D not certain. V lost 3 bases to trimming and J lost 0 bases, with 6 bases between them. The CDR3 length is 15 residues. Germline V CDR1 and CDR2: LGHNA, YSLEER. The CDR3 region has the DNA TGCGCCAGCAGCCACATCCTCTCTGGGGCCAACGTCCTGACTTTC. Residues: CASSHILSGANVLTF.

The chain uses TRBV28 and TRBJ2-5; D possibly corresponds to TRBD1 (5 bases). The germline V gene encodes CDR1 MDHEN and CDR2 SYDVKM. Trimming took 4 bases from V and 12 from J, leaving 15 bases between them. This CDR3 spans 12 amino acids. DNA for the CDR3: TGTGCCAGCAGTTCCCATGCAGGGCCAGAGTACTTC. It yields the protein CASSSHAGPEYF.

CDR3 bases: TGTGCCAGCAAACCCCTAGCGGGCACCTACGAGCAGTACTTC. Amino acids: CASKPLAGTYEQYF. The rearrangement joins TRBV27 to TRBJ2-7; 8 positions agree with TRBD2. This CDR3 comprises 14 residues. J lost 2 bases, V lost 7 bases, and 7 bases had no gene match. From germline, CDR1 is MNHEY and CDR2 SMNVEV (reference sequence).

The chain recombines TRBV5-1 with TRBJ2-5; TRBD1 aligns across 7 bases. Germline assignment: CDR1 SGHRS and CDR2 YFSETQ. V gave up 0 bases and J gave up 6 bases; unmatched junction bases: 2. The CDR3 is 13 residues long. CDR3 sequence (DNA): TGCGCCAGCAGCTTGGGACAGGGCCAGACCCAGTACTTC. This codes for CASSLGQGQTQYF.

This sequence joins TRBV12-3 or TRBV12-4 and TRBJ1-2, with D possibly TRBD1 on 6 matching bases. Trimming left V 1 base short and J 6 bases short, with 12 bases between. The CDR3 totals 14 residues. This CDR3 is CASSLVGGANGYTF. The CDR3 DNA reads as TGTGCCAGCAGTTTAGTGGGGGGCGCGAATGGCTACACCTTC.

This clonotype occurred many times. This chain connects TRBV5-1 to TRBJ2-3; possible D gene TRBD1, 5 bases. Germline V gene sequence: CDR1 SGHRS, CDR2 YFSETQ. V lost 0 bases and J lost 5, with 7 bases in between. The CDR3 is made up of 13 amino acids. CDR3 sequence: CASSLGGIDTQYF. The CDR3 nucleotides read TGCGCCAGCAGCTTGGGGGGCATAGATACGCAGTATTTT.

This clonotype occurred a few times. The chain links TRBV20-1 to TRBJ1-2; perhaps TRBD1 as D (5 bases). The germline V gene has CDR1 DFQATT and CDR2 SNEGSKA (reference sequence). The CDR3 extends over 17 amino acids. The V end lost 0 bases, the J end lost 5 bases, and 22 bases lay between the germline ends. CDR3 region: CSARDFSPSKDIYGYTF. The CDR3, as DNA: TGCAGTGCTAGAGATTTCTCCCCTAGCAAGGACATTTATGGCTACACCTTC.

The J gene is TRBJ1-4, the V gene TRBV6-1, with D tentatively TRBD1 (5 bases). The V and J ends lost 7 bases and 0 bases respectively, with 6 bases between them. The CDR3 is 13 amino acids. CDR1 MNHNS and CDR2 SASEGT come from the germline V gene. The DNA for the CDR3 is TGTGCCAGCACCAGGGCAACTAATGAAAAACTGTTTTTT. Protein product: CASTRATNEKLFF.

A few counts support this clonotype. This chain joins TRBV18 and TRBJ2-1, with 10 bases lining up with TRBD2. The CDR3 contains 16 residues. J was trimmed by 7 bases and V by 4 bases; bases with no gene match: 10. Germline lookup yields CDR1 KGHSH and CDR2 LQKENI. CDR3 nucleotides: TGTGCCAGCTCACTCCAAGCGGGAGGGCTTACAAATGAGCAGTTCTTC. The encoded protein is CASSLQAGGLTNEQFF.

There are a few counts of this clonotype. This chain uses TRBV7-9 with TRBJ2-2, with 9 bases fitting TRBD2. V gave up 3 bases and J gave up 5 bases; unmatched junction bases: 4. CDR1 is SEHNR and CDR2 is FQNEAQ in the germline V gene (reference sequence). This CDR3 region has 15 residues. The CDR3 loop is CASSFSGSRTGELFF. Here the CDR3 DNA reads TGTGCCAGCAGCTTTAGCGGGAGTCGTACCGGGGAGCTGTTTTTT.

This clonotype showed up just a few times. The gene calls are TRBV3-1 and TRBJ1-4; D ambiguous. The CDR3 covers 14 residues. V gave up 2 bases and J gave up 3 bases, with 7 bases separating them. From germline, CDR1 is LGHDT and CDR2 YNNKEL (reference sequence). The DNA for the CDR3 is TGTGCCAGCAGCCAAAGCTTACCTAATGAAAAACTGTTTTTT. As protein: CASSQSLPNEKLFF.

This clonotype was observed at least ten times. The genes are TRBV4-3 and TRBJ2-7; D possibly corresponds to TRBD2 (5 bases). V was clipped by 0 bases and J by 0 bases, with 24 bases between them. Germline CDR1 and CDR2: LGHNA and YSLEER. CDR3 length: 20 residues. The CDR3 is CASSQDAPHSLREGSYEQYF. As DNA, the CDR3 is TGCGCCAGCAGCCAAGATGCCCCACACTCGCTGAGGGAAGGCTCCTACGAGCAGTACTTC.

This clonotype has at least ten counts. The genes are TRBV12-3 or TRBV12-4 and TRBJ1-4; D not resolved. V lost 3 bases, J lost 8 bases, and 7 bases lay in between. The CDR3 has 12 residues. The CDR3 nucleotides read TGTGCCAGCAGTTTCGGACGCGAAAAACTGTTTTTT. Translated, it gives CASSFGREKLFF.

The V call is TRBV20-1, the J call TRBJ2-6; D remains ambiguous. Between the trimmed V and J ends, which lost 7 bases and 2 bases, there was a span of 9 bases. CDR1 is DFQATT and CDR2 is SNEGSKA in the germline V gene (reference sequence). CDR3 length: 13 amino acids. CDR3 sequence reads: CSVPYTGANVLTF. CDR3 DNA sequence: TGCAGTGTTCCATACACTGGGGCCAACGTCCTGACTTTC.

This clonotype was counted many times. The CDR3 DNA follows: TGTGCCAGCAGTGACACCGGGACTAGCGGGAGTGTGTCCTACGAGCAGTACTTC. Translated: CASSDTGTSGSVSYEQYF. V is TRBV6-4 and J is TRBJ2-7; TRBD2 agrees at 14 bases. CDR3 length: 18 amino acids. Germline values: CDR1 MRHNA, CDR2 SNTAGT. J lost 1 base, V lost 2 bases, and 7 bases had no gene match.

The table lists this clonotype with many counts. This sequence joins TRBV30 and TRBJ2-1; TRBD2 is a possible D gene (5 bases). This CDR3 has 14 amino acids. Germline lookup yields CDR1 GTSNPN and CDR2 SVGIG (reference sequence). The V end was cut by 5 bases, the J end by 4 bases, with 15 bases between. The CDR3 nucleotides are TGTGCCTGGCTCCGGAGTAGCGAGTACAATGAGCAGTTCTTC. Translating it yields CAWLRSSEYNEQFF.

The V and J genes are TRBV4-1 and TRBJ2-2, with TRBD2 matching over 16 bases. The CDR3 covers 20 residues. Germline V gene data show CDR1 as MGHRA and CDR2 as YSYEKL. Germline trimming cut 4 bases from V and 4 bases from J; bases unmatched to any gene: 12. The CDR3 spells CASSPGTSGRALPSTGELFF. The CDR3 DNA follows: TGCGCCAGCAGCCCAGGGACTAGCGGGAGGGCCCTCCCGTCCACCGGGGAGCTGTTTTTT.

The J gene is TRBJ2-1, the V gene TRBV4-1; 10 positions agree with TRBD2. The CDR3 is 17 amino acids. The germline V gene encodes CDR1 MGHRA and CDR2 YSYEKL. J gave up 7 bases and V 0 bases, and 9 bases lay outside the gene matches. The CDR3 reads CASSQDSSSGSKNEQFF. As DNA, the CDR3 is TGCGCCAGCAGCCAAGATAGTTCTAGCGGGAGCAAGAATGAGCAGTTCTTC.